This T cell receptor beta chain came from a study of CD8 T cells in Susac syndrome. Study outcomes and limitations: The study conceded that relatively few individuals underwent its TCR sequencing and HLA analysis.

Reverse transcription used roughly 0.45 to 1 ug RNA and random hexamers. TCRdb fed the immunoSEQ multiplex PCR reads into MiXCR, producing one record per CDR3 protein. The data show roughly 300,000 distinct CDR3 sequences, 70% to 90% seen once. The CDR3 runs 14 residues. Trimming removed 1 base at V and 5 bases at J, with 8 bases between. Regarding this clonotype: Its target is not known.

The rearrangement links TRBV12-3 or TRBV12-4 to TRBJ1-4; no clear D. The sequence derives from a human donor with multiple sclerosis. Sample: CD8+ T cells from PBMCs. The DNA of the CDR3 is TGTGCCAGCAGTTTAGTCGGCCTCAATGAAAAACTGTTTTTT. As protein: CASSLVGLNEKLFF.